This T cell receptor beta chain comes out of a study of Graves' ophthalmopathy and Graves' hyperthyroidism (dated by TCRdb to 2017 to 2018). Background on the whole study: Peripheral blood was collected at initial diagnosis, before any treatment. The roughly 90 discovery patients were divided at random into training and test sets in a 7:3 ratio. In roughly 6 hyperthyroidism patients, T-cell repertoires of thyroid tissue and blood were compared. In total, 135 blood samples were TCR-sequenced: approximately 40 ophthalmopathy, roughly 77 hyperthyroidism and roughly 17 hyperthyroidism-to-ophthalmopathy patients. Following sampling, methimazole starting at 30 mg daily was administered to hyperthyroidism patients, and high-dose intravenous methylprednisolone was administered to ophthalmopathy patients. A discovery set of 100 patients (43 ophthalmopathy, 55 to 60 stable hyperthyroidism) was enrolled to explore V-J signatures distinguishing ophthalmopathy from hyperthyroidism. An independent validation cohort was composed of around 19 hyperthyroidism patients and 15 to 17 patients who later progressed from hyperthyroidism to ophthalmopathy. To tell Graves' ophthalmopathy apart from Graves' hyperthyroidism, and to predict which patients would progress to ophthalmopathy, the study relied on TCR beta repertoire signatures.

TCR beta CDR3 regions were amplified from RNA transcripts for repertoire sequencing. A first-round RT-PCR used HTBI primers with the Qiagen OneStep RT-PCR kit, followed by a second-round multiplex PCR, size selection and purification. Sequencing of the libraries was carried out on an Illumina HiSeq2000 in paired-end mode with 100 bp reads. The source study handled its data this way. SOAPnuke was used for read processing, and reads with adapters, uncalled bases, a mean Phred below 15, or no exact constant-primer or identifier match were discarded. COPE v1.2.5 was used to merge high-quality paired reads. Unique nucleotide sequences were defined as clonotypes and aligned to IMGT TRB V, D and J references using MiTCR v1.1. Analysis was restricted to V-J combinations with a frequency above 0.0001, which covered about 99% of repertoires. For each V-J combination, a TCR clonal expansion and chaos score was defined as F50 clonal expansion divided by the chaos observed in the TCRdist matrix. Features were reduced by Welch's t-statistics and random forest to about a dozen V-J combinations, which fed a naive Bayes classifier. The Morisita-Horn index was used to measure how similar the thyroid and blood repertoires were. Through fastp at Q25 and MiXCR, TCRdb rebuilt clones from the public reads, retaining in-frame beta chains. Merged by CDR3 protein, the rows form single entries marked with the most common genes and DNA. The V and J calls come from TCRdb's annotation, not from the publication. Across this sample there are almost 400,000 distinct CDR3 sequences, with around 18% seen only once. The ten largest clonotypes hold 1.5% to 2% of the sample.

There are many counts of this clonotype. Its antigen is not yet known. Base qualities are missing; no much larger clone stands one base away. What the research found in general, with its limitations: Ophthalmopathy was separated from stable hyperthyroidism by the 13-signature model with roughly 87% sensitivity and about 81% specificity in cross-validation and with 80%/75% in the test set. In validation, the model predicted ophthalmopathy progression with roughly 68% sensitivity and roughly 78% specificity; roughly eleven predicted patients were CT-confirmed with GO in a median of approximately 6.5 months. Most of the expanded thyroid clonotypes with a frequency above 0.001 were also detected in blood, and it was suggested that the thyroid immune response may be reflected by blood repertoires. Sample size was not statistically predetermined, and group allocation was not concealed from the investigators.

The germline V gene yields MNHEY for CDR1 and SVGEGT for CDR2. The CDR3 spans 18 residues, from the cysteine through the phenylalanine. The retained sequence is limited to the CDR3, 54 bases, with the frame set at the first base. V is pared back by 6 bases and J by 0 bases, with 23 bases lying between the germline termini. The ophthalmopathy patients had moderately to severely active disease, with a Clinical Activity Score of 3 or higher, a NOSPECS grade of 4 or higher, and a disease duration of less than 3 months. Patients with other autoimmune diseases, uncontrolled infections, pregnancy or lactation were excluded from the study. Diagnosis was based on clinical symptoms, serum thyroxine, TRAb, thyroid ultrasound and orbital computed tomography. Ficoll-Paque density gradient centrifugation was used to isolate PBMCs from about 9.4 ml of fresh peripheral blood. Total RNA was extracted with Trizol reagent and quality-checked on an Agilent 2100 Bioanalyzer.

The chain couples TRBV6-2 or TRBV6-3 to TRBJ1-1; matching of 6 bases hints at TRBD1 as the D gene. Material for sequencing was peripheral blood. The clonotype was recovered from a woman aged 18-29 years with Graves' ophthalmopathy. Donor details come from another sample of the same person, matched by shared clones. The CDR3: CASRRDRLSPGMNTEAFF. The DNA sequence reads TGTGCCAGCAGACGCGACAGGTTATCCCCGGGAATGAACACTGAAGCTTTCTTT.